This TCR beta chain was found in a study of naive and memory T cell subsets. The library had UMIs added by 3' ligation of an oligonucleotide to TCR cDNA. Cells were not sorted; total RNA input targeted about 1 to 1,100 ng. The SP2 primer and nested alpha and beta constant region primers amplified ligated cDNA in four rounds. Blood and skin TCR RNA was reverse transcribed with alpha and beta constant primers. In TCRdb, the 5' RACE reads were re-called with MiXCR into one record per CDR3 protein. Of about 48,000 distinct CDR3 sequences in the sample, approximately 4.5% were seen once. The CDR3 has 12 residues. Germline loops: CDR1 SQVTM, CDR2 ANQGSEA. Trimming cost V 6 bases and J 6 bases, with 14 bases left between them. This clonotype was recorded many times.

This receptor was obtained from a female donor in good health. The chain links TRBV29-1 to TRBJ1-1; D gene ambiguous. Here the CDR3 reads CSVDSLLAEAFF. CDR3 DNA: TGCAGCGTCGACTCTCTCTTGGCTGAAGCTTTCTTT.